This TCR beta chain is from a study of blood T cell repertoires in COVID-19. On the study more broadly: Whether acute or convalescent, the COVID-19 samples came from the United States, Italy and Spain. Nucleic acid was either cDNA or gDNA, and it came from T cells, B-cell-depleted T cells, or PBMCs.

The trim removed 3 bases at V and 3 bases at J, leaving 2 bases unmatched. Germline V gene lookup returns CDR1 MGHRA and CDR2 YSYEKL. The CDR3 runs 14 residues. The repertoire was sequenced with immunoSEQ multiplex PCR; TCRdb's copy has only in-frame clones and lacks some. The repertoire consists of more than 300,000 clones, with 90% to 95% occurring once and the leading ten covering 3.9%. Cohort assignment relied on participant-reported clinical history. This sequence originates from a woman aged 25 to 45 who had been exposed to COVID-19. The source material was PBMCs or T cells enriched from blood (not recorded which). The chain employs TRBV4-1 and TRBJ2-4; TRBD1 agrees at 7 bases. In DNA, the CDR3 is TGCGCCAGCAGCCAGGGGGACAGCAAAAACATTCAGTACTTC. It codes for CASSQGDSKNIQYF.